This T cell receptor (beta chain) appears in the sequencing data of a study of blood T cell repertoires in COVID-19. Whole-study context: Sites in the United States, Italy and Spain provided acute and convalescent COVID-19 samples. PBMCs, B-cell-depleted T cells, or T cells provided the cDNA or gDNA that made up the material.

Source study methods: How many nucleated cells were present was estimated from reference gene primer amplification. TCRdb keeps only in-frame clones here, not all; method: immunoSEQ multiplex PCR. The V and J calls and clone size are taken from that table; D and trimming were inferred from the DNA. The sample has approximately 290,000 clones; approximately 90% are singletons. Seattle researchers signed up patients amid active infection and tracked them longitudinally. Trimming took off 0 bases at V and 7 bases at J, with 13 bases between the two ends. CDR3 length: 14 residues. Germline V gene sequence: CDR1 SGDLS, CDR2 YYNGEE.

The source of this sequence is a woman aged 30 to 39 with COVID-19, enrolled during active disease. Sequenced: peripheral blood. The V gene is TRBV9, the J gene TRBJ2-5, with D perhaps matching TRBD2 (5 bases). CDR3 region: CASSVEALAGTQYF. Here the CDR3 DNA reads TGTGCCAGCAGCGTAGAAGCCCTCGCGGGGACCCAGTACTTC. The full variable domain, its missing parts supplied by reference TRBV9 and TRBJ2-5, is DSGVTQTPKHLITATGQRVTLRCSPRSGDLSVYWYQQSLDQGLQFLIQYYNGEERAKGNILERFSAQQFPDLHSELNLSSLELGDSALYFCASSVEALAGTQYFGPGTRLLVL.